This entry features one T cell receptor beta chain sequence. Its antigen is undetermined. The assay, immunoSEQ v3.0, was run at survey level. Clones were read by immunoSEQ multiplex PCR, and TCRdb kept only the in-frame ones, dropping some. The table records 20,000 to 30,000 clones, 65% to 90% of them present only once. The record originates from a study of long-term antiretroviral therapy in people with HIV. Background on the study: Collection of the earliest samples took place about a decade ahead of the 2015 immediate-ART recommendation.

The V end lost 5 bases, the J end lost 8 bases, and 12 bases lay between the germline ends. The CDR3 has 13 amino acids. From germline, CDR1 is SGHTA and CDR2 FQGNSA. Study outcomes and limitations: Clones expanded before ART dominated the repertoire at all time points. Repertoires in HIV (unlike those of controls) had narrower CDR3 length ranges.

The V and J genes are TRBV7-2 and TRBJ1-4; unclear D gene. This clonotype was sampled from a man aged 45-65 years with HIV. Sequenced here: unsorted PBMCs, sampled 1.2 years after starting antiretroviral therapy. The CDR3 loop is CASSLSSEEKLFF. In DNA, the CDR3 is TGTGCCAGCAGCCTCTCCTCGGAGGAAAAACTGTTTTTT.